The entry below describes one T cell receptor (beta chain). The sample originates from a study of blood T cell repertoires in COVID-19. Study as a whole: Some COVID-19 samples were acute and others convalescent; all came from the United States, Italy and Spain.

Under the authors' procedure: Nucleated cell number was recorded as an estimate derived from reference gene primer amplification. Assay: immunoSEQ multiplex PCR; the TCRdb copy retains only in-frame clones and omits some. The DNA was the basis for D and trimming; V, J and clone size are from that table. The sample has approximately 110,000 clones, about 93% seen once. The CDR3 is 15 amino acids. V trimming: 6 bases; J trimming: 0 bases; junction bases outside the gene matches: 3. CDR1 is MNHEY, CDR2 SVGAGI, per germline. The sample taken for sequencing was peripheral blood. The TCR sequence derives from a man aged 50 or older with COVID-19, enrolled during active disease. V usage is TRBV6-5 and J usage is TRBJ2-7; 12 bases map to TRBD2. The CDR3 coding sequence is TGTGCCAGCAGGGTGACTAGCGGGAGCTCCTACGAGCAGTACGTC. It yields the protein CASRVTSGSSYEQYV.